These 27 T cell receptor beta chains share one sample of origin, sequenced in a study of beta chain features in type 1 diabetes. Whole-study results and caveats: Shorter TCRB CDR3s, moderately but significantly so, were found in Type 1 diabetes patients in all four CD4+ subsets.

These receptors lack a known antigen. The sequenced template was cDNA made from the entire isolated RNA. Sequenced by immunoSEQ multiplex PCR; TCRdb stores in-frame clones only, minus some. The repertoire holds 640,000 or so clones, with over 10% as singletons. Sequencing used naive CD4+ T cells from blood. All receptors derive from a man between 18 and 29 years old with type 1 diabetes.

The V and J genes are TRBV25-1 and TRBJ1-2; the D gene is possibly TRBD1 (6 bases). CDR1 and CDR2 (germline): MGHDK, SYGVNS. The length of the CDR3 is 17 residues. Trimming removed 7 bases at V and 5 bases at J, with 26 bases between. As DNA, the CDR3 is TGTGCCAGCAAGGGTCTACAGGGCACAGAAGAAAGATATGGCTACACCTTC. This translates into CASKGLQGTEERYGYTF.

As to this clone: Within the sample, other DNA sequences also encode this same CDR3. V is TRBV6-5 and J is TRBJ1-1; weak D call: TRBD1 (5 bases). CDR3 size: 14 residues. Germline V gene sequence: CDR1 MNHEY, CDR2 SVGAGI. V lost 0 bases and J 4 bases, leaving 9 bases between the germline ends. The chain's CDR3 is CASSYSRGGTEAFF. The CDR3 region has the DNA TGTGCCAGCAGTTACTCGCGGGGCGGCACTGAAGCTTTCTTT.

In the case of this clone: Different DNA sequences within this sample yield the same CDR3. This chain uses TRBV6-5 with TRBJ1-1, with 7 bases matching TRBD1. Looked up from germline, CDR1 is MNHEY and CDR2 is SVGAGI. The CDR3 length is 15 residues. With 4 bases clipped from V and 0 bases from J, the junction kept 5 bases outside the gene matches. The CDR3 bases are TGTGCCAGCAGTTTTCAGGACAGGCTGAACACTGAAGCTTTCTTT. Translated: CASSFQDRLNTEAFF.

The chain employs TRBV10-3 and TRBJ1-1, with TRBD1 identical over 9 bases. Per the germline V gene, CDR1 is ENHRY and CDR2 is SYGVKD. The CDR3 contains 16 residues. The J segment lost 0 bases and the V segment lost 2 bases, leaving 4 bases of the junction unmatched. DNA for the CDR3: TGTGCCATCAGTGAGAGGACAGGGGACATGAACACTGAAGCTTTCTTT. Translated, it gives CAISERTGDMNTEAFF.

This clone was picked up a small number of times. The chain joins TRBV27 to TRBJ1-6; D is possibly TRBD1 (5 bases). V lost 4 bases to trimming and J lost 10 bases, with 11 bases between them. The CDR3 is made up of 13 amino acids. Germline CDR1 reads MNHEY; CDR2 reads SMNVEV (reference sequence). The CDR3 bases are TGTGCCAGCAGTTCGTATGGGGCATCACCCCTCCACTTT. Amino acids: CASSSYGASPLHF.

This rearrangement joins TRBV30 to TRBJ1-5; tentatively, D is TRBD1 (5 bases). CDR3 length: 14 amino acids. V gave up 2 bases and J gave up 10 bases, with 18 bases separating them. Looked up from germline, CDR1 is GTSNPN and CDR2 is SVGIG (reference sequence). The CDR3 DNA reads TGTGCCTGGAGTCCTCCCACAGGTTTTCGACCCCAGCATTTT. Translating gives CAWSPPTGFRPQHF. Full variable domain (missing parts from reference TRBV30 and TRBJ1-5): SQTIHQWPATLVQPVGSPLSLECTVEGTSNPNLYWYRQAAGRGLQLLFYSVGIGQISSEVPQNLSASRPQDRQFILSSKKLLLSDSGFYLCAWSPPTGFRPQHFGDGTRLSIL.

The chain links TRBV2 to TRBJ1-3; D is unresolved. CDR1 is SNHLY, CDR2 FYNNEI, per germline. This CDR3 has 14 residues. V lost 3 bases and J lost 0, with 6 bases in between. The CDR3 protein is CASSEGSSGNTIYF. CDR3 nucleotides: TGTGCCAGCAGTGAGGGTAGCTCTGGAAACACCATATATTTT.

This clone was seen a handful of times. V and J are TRBV6-5 and TRBJ2-7, with D hard to call. V lost 0 bases, J lost 2 bases, and 8 bases lay in between. Germline CDR1 reads MNHEY; CDR2 reads SVGAGI. This CDR3 is 14 amino acids long. The CDR3 sequence is CASSYSANTYEQYF. DNA of the CDR3: TGTGCCAGCAGTTACTCAGCCAATACCTACGAGCAGTACTTC.

This clone showed up just a few times. The V call is TRBV10-3, the J call TRBJ1-5; D call uncertain. The germline V and J ends were trimmed by 3 bases and 2 bases, with 11 bases remaining between them. Per the germline V gene, CDR1 is ENHRY and CDR2 is SYGVKD. This CDR3 comprises 15 residues. The CDR3, as DNA: TGTGCCATCAGTGACTGGGGAGGACGCAATCAGCCCCAGCATTTT. Amino acid sequence: CAISDWGGRNQPQHF.

This clone has only a few counts. The rearrangement uses TRBV7-9 and TRBJ2-2; possibly TRBD1 for D (6 bases). Germline CDR1 and CDR2: SEHNR and FQNEAQ (reference sequence). This CDR3 has 15 amino acids. The V gene lost 7 bases and the J gene lost 4 bases, with 16 bases spanning the gap. CDR3 sequence (DNA): TGTGCCAGCACCCCCGGACAGTTATTCACCGGGGAGCTGTTTTTT. Protein: CASTPGQLFTGELFF.

This clone occurred a few times. The J gene is TRBJ2-7, the V gene TRBV2, with 9 bases that match TRBD1. Germline V lookup: CDR1 SNHLY, CDR2 FYNNEI. Trimming took 4 bases from V and 3 from J; bases not matched to a gene: 4. The CDR3 is 14 amino acids. CDR3 DNA: TGTGCCAGCAGTGGACAGGGGGAGTTCTACGAGCAGTACTTC. Protein product: CASSGQGEFYEQYF.

V and J are TRBV2 and TRBJ2-5, with TRBD1 matching over 8 bases. TRBJ2-7 matches the DNA end more closely, so the J call is doubtful. The length of the CDR3 is 15 residues. Germline CDR1 and CDR2: SNHLY and FYNNEI. Written as DNA, the CDR3 is TGTGCCAGCAGTGAATTGGGGACAGGTACCTACGAGCAGTACTTC. Translation: CASSELGTGTYEQYF.

This clone was seen a handful of times. The rearrangement links TRBV6-5 to TRBJ2-5; 7 bases are a match to TRBD1. CDR3 size: 14 residues. Germline CDR1 and CDR2: MNHEY and SVGAGI. Losses at the gene ends were 2 bases for V and 5 bases for J; bases not matched to a gene: 5. CDR3 sequence: CASSYGTVGETQYF. For the CDR3, the DNA is TGTGCCAGCAGTTACGGGACAGTAGGCGAGACCCAGTACTTC.

A note on this clone: Within the sample, other DNA sequences also encode this same CDR3. This chain connects TRBV10-3 to TRBJ1-1; no definite D call. With 0 bases removed from V and 0 bases from J, the gap between germline ends came to 2 bases. Looked up from germline, CDR1 is ENHRY and CDR2 is SYGVKD. This CDR3 region has 13 residues. This CDR3 is CAISESMNTEAFF. CDR3 DNA: TGTGCCATCAGTGAGTCGATGAACACTGAAGCTTTCTTT.

The chain is built from TRBV9 and TRBJ1-2; D is undetermined. Trimming left V 4 bases short and J 7 bases short, with 11 bases between. The CDR3 has 12 amino acids. The germline CDR1 and CDR2 sequences are SGDLS and YYNGEE. The CDR3 sequence is CASSTPPRGYTF. The CDR3 DNA follows: TGTGCCAGCAGCACCCCTCCGCGTGGCTACACCTTC. Using reference TRBV9 and TRBJ1-2 for the parts outside the CDR3, the full variable domain is DSGVTQTPKHLITATGQRVTLRCSPRSGDLSVYWYQQSLDQGLQFLIQYYNGEERAKGNILERFSAQQFPDLHSELNLSSLELGDSALYFCASSTPPRGYTFGSGTRLTVV.

A few counts support this clone. This chain uses TRBV7-9 with TRBJ2-2; D is unclear. The V gene lost 6 bases and the J gene lost 6 bases, with 17 bases spanning the gap. The CDR3 is made up of 15 amino acids. Germline V lookup: CDR1 SEHNR, CDR2 FQNEAQ (reference sequence). The CDR3 spells CASSPAVRLAGELFF. CDR3 nucleotides: TGTGCCAGCAGTCCCGCGGTAAGGCTGGCCGGGGAGCTGTTTTTT. The full variable domain, its missing parts supplied by reference TRBV7-9 and TRBJ2-2, is DTGVSQNPRHKITKRGQNVTFRCDPISEHNRLYWYRQTLGQGPEFLTYFQNEAQLEKSRLLSDRFSAERPKGSFSTLEIQRTEQGDSAMYLCASSPAVRLAGELFFGEGSRLTVL.

The rearrangement joins TRBV15 to TRBJ2-2; 8 nucleotides align to TRBD1. Trimming at V came to 6 bases and at J to 7 bases, leaving 7 bases not matched to a gene. The CDR3 is 14 residues long. Germline loops: CDR1 LNHNV, CDR2 YYDKDF (reference sequence). The CDR3 DNA sequence: TGTGCCACCAGGGACAGGGCCAGTATCGGGGAGCTGTTTTTT. It translates to CATRDRASIGELFF.

The V call is TRBV4-2, the J call TRBJ2-3; D is perhaps TRBD1 or TRBD2 (5 bases each). The CDR3 is 16 amino acids. Trimming left V 4 bases short and J 6 bases short, with 20 bases between. The germline V gene encodes CDR1 LGHNA and CDR2 YNFKEQ. This chain's CDR3 is CASSLRGDSPEDTQYF. Written as DNA, the CDR3 is TGTGCCAGCAGCCTAAGAGGGGATAGCCCGGAGGATACGCAGTATTTT.

V gene TRBV7-9 combines with J gene TRBJ2-7; D perhaps matches TRBD1 (5 bases). The CDR3 is 14 residues long. Germline V gene lookup returns CDR1 SEHNR and CDR2 FQNEAQ (reference sequence). The germline V and J ends were trimmed by 1 base and 6 bases, with 13 bases remaining between them. The CDR3 loop reads CASSLGPPQGEQYF. The CDR3, as DNA: TGTGCCAGCAGCTTAGGTCCCCCGCAGGGCGAGCAGTACTTC.

The chain is built from TRBV7-9 and TRBJ1-2; TRBD1 matches at 9 bases. This CDR3 comprises 13 residues. The germline CDR1 and CDR2 sequences are SEHNR and FQNEAQ (reference sequence). V lost 6 bases and J lost 6; bases outside the gene matches: 5. The CDR3: CASSRTGVDGYTF. The CDR3 DNA reads as TGTGCCAGCAGTCGGACAGGGGTAGATGGCTACACCTTC.

This clone came up a few times. The J gene is TRBJ1-4, the V gene TRBV7-2; 7 bases are shared with TRBD1. The V and J ends lost 5 bases and 0 bases, in that order; junction bases with no gene match: 3. CDR1 is SGHTA, CDR2 FQGNSA, per germline. The CDR3 length is 15 residues. CDR3 amino acids: CASSLGQTTNEKLFF. DNA for the CDR3: TGTGCCAGCAGCCTGGGACAGACAACTAATGAAAAACTGTTTTTT.

About this clone itself: The sample contains more than one DNA sequence encoding this CDR3. This chain connects TRBV9 to TRBJ2-5, with D possibly being TRBD2 (6 bases). V was pared by 2 bases and J by 5 bases, with 10 bases between. Germline V gene sequence: CDR1 SGDLS, CDR2 YYNGEE. CDR3 length equals 13 residues. The CDR3 here is CASSVSREETQYF. The CDR3 DNA reads as TGTGCCAGCAGCGTCTCACGGGAGGAGACCCAGTACTTC.

The V and J genes are TRBV30 and TRBJ1-5; a weak D match, TRBD1 (5 bases). The ends were cut back, 0 bases at V and 6 bases at J, with 12 bases in the middle. CDR3 length: 14 amino acids. CDR1 and CDR2 from the germline V gene are GTSNPN and SVGIG (reference sequence). As DNA, the CDR3 is TGTGCCTGGAGTGTGGGGGGGACCAGTCAGCCCCAGCATTTT. Protein product: CAWSVGGTSQPQHF.

As to this clone: The same CDR3 also results from other DNA sequences found in this sample. The chain joins TRBV6-1 to TRBJ2-6; D gene ambiguous. Germline-derived CDR1 and CDR2 are MNHNS and SASEGT. This CDR3 region has 14 residues. Trimming took off 1 base at V and 2 bases at J, with 3 bases between the two ends. The CDR3 loop reads CASSEGPGANVLTF. The CDR3, as DNA: TGTGCCAGCAGTGAAGGGCCTGGGGCCAACGTCCTGACTTTC.

This clone was observed a few times. This chain links TRBV10-3 with TRBJ1-2, with a possible D match to TRBD1 (6 bases). With 7 bases removed from V and 3 bases from J, the gap between germline ends came to 15 bases. The CDR3 totals 14 residues. The germline gives CDR1 ENHRY, CDR2 SYGVKD. The CDR3 loop is CAITKQGGDYGYTF. For the CDR3, the DNA is TGTGCCATCACCAAACAGGGAGGCGACTATGGCTACACCTTC.

The chain couples TRBV6-5 to TRBJ1-2; D might be TRBD1 (6 bases). Germline V gene data show CDR1 as MNHEY and CDR2 as SVGAGI. V lost 6 bases, J lost 5 bases, and 10 bases lay in between. CDR3 size: 12 residues. CDR3 sequence (DNA): TGTGCCAGCAGGGCAGGGGATTATGGCTACACCTTC. As protein: CASRAGDYGYTF.

The V gene is TRBV29-1, the J gene TRBJ2-3; no firm D call. V was clipped by 0 bases and J by 2 bases, with 12 bases between them. CDR3 length: 15 amino acids. The germline gives CDR1 SQVTM, CDR2 ANQGSEA. This CDR3 reads CSVEEARSFTDTQYF. The CDR3 nucleotides are TGCAGCGTTGAAGAGGCTAGAAGTTTCACAGATACGCAGTATTTT.